This passage covers 18 T cell receptor beta chains from one sample sequenced in a study of CD8 T cells in ankylosing spondylitis. A single record per CDR3 protein comes from TCRdb applying MiXCR to the 5' RACE reads. The sample contains 220,000 or so distinct CDR3 sequences, approximately 20% of which appear only once. Antigen specificity for these receptors is unknown. Study-wide findings and caveats: Apparently characteristic of ankylosing spondylitis blood was a TCR beta motif (roughly eight highly homologous variants).

Input material: blood, either unsorted or a sorted T cell fraction (not recorded which). Receptors were obtained from a male donor with ankylosing spondylitis.

The J gene is TRBJ2-7, the V gene TRBV25-1; 7 nucleotides align to TRBD2. V was clipped by 3 bases and J by 3 bases; unmatched bases: 8. Germline loops: CDR1 MGHDK, CDR2 SYGVNS. This CDR3 spans 15 amino acids. The CDR3 bases are TGTGCCAGCAGTGACTTTAAGTCTAGCGGCTACGAGCAGTACTTC. Residues: CASSDFKSSGYEQYF.

The CDR3 loop reads CASKGGAARYF. The CDR3, as DNA: TGTGCCAGCAAAGGTGGGGCAGCGAGGTATTTT. The rearrangement uses TRBV9 and TRBJ2-3; possibly TRBD1 for D (5 bases). Trimming removed 6 bases from V and 14 bases from J, with 16 bases in between. Germline CDR1 is SGDLS and CDR2 is YYNGEE. This CDR3 region has 11 residues.

This clonotype was observed a few times. The chain couples TRBV27 to TRBJ1-1, with a weak D call TRBD1 (5 bases). V lost 6 bases, J lost 5 bases, and 10 bases lay in between. CDR3 length: 12 amino acids. Germline values: CDR1 MNHEY, CDR2 SMNVEV (reference sequence). The CDR3 DNA follows: TGTGCCAGCAGGAGGGGCAATACTGAAGCTTTCTTT. Residues: CASRRGNTEAFF.

The sample holds a few counts of this clonotype. One end of the junction is discordant with germline, which a read error may explain. CDR3 nucleotide sequence: TGCAGTACTAGCAGGGGCGGGGGGGCGTATGAGCAGTTCTTC. It encodes CSTSRGGGAYEQFF. The rearrangement uses TRBV20-1 and TRBJ2-1, with 9 bases identical to TRBD2. CDR1 is DFQATT and CDR2 is SNEGSKA in the germline V gene (reference sequence). There are 14 residues in the CDR3.

This clonotype was recorded a few times. The chain combines TRBV29-1 with TRBJ2-3, with D possibly matching TRBD2 (5 bases). The V gene lost 7 bases and the J gene lost 2 bases, with 10 bases spanning the gap. CDR3 length equals 12 residues. The germline gives CDR1 SQVTM, CDR2 ANQGSEA. The CDR3 DNA reads as TGCAGCGCCCGGGATCTCACAGATACGCAGTATTTT. This gives the protein CSARDLTDTQYF.

This chain links TRBV7-9 with TRBJ1-1; D uncertain. The V and J ends lost 2 bases and 1 base respectively, with 8 bases between them. This CDR3 has 14 residues. Germline V gene data show CDR1 as SEHNR and CDR2 as FQNEAQ (reference sequence). The CDR3 nucleotides read TGTGCCAGCAGCTTAAACGCGGGGAACACTGAAGCTTTCTTT. Its protein product is CASSLNAGNTEAFF.

This clonotype appeared a few times. The V and J genes are TRBV4-1 and TRBJ2-7; unclear D gene. The CDR3 covers 13 residues. Germline CDR1 is MGHRA and CDR2 is YSYEKL. V lost 0 bases, J lost 3 bases, and 6 bases lay in between. The CDR3 nucleotides read TGCGCCAGCAGCCAAGACAGCTTCTACGAGCAGTACTTC. Amino acids: CASSQDSFYEQYF.

This clonotype occurred a few times. The chain joins TRBV30 to TRBJ1-1, with D hard to call. Trimming removed 0 bases at V and 8 bases at J, with 10 bases between. The CDR3 spans 12 residues. Germline values: CDR1 GTSNPN, CDR2 SVGIG (reference sequence). The CDR3 nucleotides read TGTGCCTGGAGTGTACGGGCGGAAGAAGCTTTCTTT. Translating it yields CAWSVRAEEAFF.

This clonotype was seen repeatedly, ten times or more. The V and J genes are TRBV12-3 or TRBV12-4 and TRBJ2-1; TRBD2 matches at 9 bases. The trim removed 1 base at V and 9 bases at J, leaving 7 bases unmatched. This CDR3 has 15 amino acids. CDR3 bases: TGTGCCAGCAGTTTAGACCTTAGCGGGAGTGGTGAGCAGTTCTTC. Translated, it gives CASSLDLSGSGEQFF.

Only a few counts were recorded for this clonotype. The chain has TRBV29-1 and TRBJ2-2, with 8 positions matching TRBD2. V was clipped by 4 bases and J by 5 bases; unmatched bases: 6. Germline lookup yields CDR1 SQVTM and CDR2 ANQGSEA. The CDR3 extends over 14 amino acids. CDR3 loop: CSVVGREGTGELFF. The CDR3 region has the DNA TGCAGCGTTGTCGGGAGGGAGGGGACCGGGGAGCTGTTTTTT.

The CDR3 region has the DNA TGTGCCAGCAGCAGATCCGGGAACCTCTACGAGCAGTACTTC. Translated: CASSRSGNLYEQYF. The chain carries TRBV5-6 and TRBJ2-7; D possibly corresponds to TRBD2 (5 bases). Looked up from germline, CDR1 is SGHDT and CDR2 is YYEEEE. CDR3 length: 14 residues. Trimming left V 4 bases short and J 3 bases short, with 14 bases between.

V usage is TRBV6-1 and J usage is TRBJ2-3; either TRBD1 or TRBD2 may fit D (6 bases each). The CDR3 totals 15 residues. Germline V gives CDR1 MNHNS, CDR2 SASEGT. Trimming left V 6 bases short and J 5 bases short, with 18 bases between. Here the CDR3 reads CASSPFRGVGDTQYF. The CDR3 nucleotides read TGTGCCAGCAGCCCCTTTAGGGGGGTGGGAGATACGCAGTATTTT.

Comment on this clonotype: Sequence at one end of the junction differs from germline and may be a read error. This rearrangement joins TRBV12-3 or TRBV12-4 to TRBJ2-1; a weak D match, TRBD2 (6 bases). This CDR3 is built from 17 residues. CDR3 DNA sequence: TGTGCCAGCAGTTTGATCCGCGGGGAGAAACCCTCCAATGTGCAGTTCTTC. This sequence encodes CASSLIRGEKPSNVQFF.

This clonotype was counted between two and nine times. This chain links TRBV29-1 with TRBJ1-2, with D perhaps matching TRBD1 (5 bases). There are 16 residues in the CDR3. CDR1 and CDR2 (germline): SQVTM, ANQGSEA. The V gene lost 1 base and the J gene lost 4 bases, with 19 bases spanning the gap. The CDR3 DNA reads TGCAGCGTTGAAGGCTACGCAGGGACGGGCAGCTATGGCTACACCTTC. This encodes CSVEGYAGTGSYGYTF.

The rearrangement links TRBV19 to TRBJ2-1, with TRBD2 identical over 8 bases. Per the germline V gene, CDR1 is LNHDA and CDR2 is SQIVND (reference sequence). The CDR3 length is 14 residues. The V gene end was trimmed by 6 bases and the J gene end by 7 bases; junction bases not matched to a gene: 8. CDR3 DNA sequence: TGTGCCAGTAGAGACACTAGCGGCCTGAATGAGCAGTTCTTC. Protein sequence: CASRDTSGLNEQFF.

In this sample, this clonotype turned up many times. The V and J genes are TRBV20-1 and TRBJ2-7; 7 bases are shared with TRBD2. Germline V CDR1 and CDR2: DFQATT, SNEGSKA (reference sequence). The CDR3 runs to 15 residues. The V gene end was trimmed by 0 bases and the J gene end by 3 bases; junction bases not matched to a gene: 8. Here the CDR3 DNA reads TGCAGTGCTAGAGATCTGGCGGGAGCGTACTACGAGCAGTACTTC. This translates into CSARDLAGAYYEQYF.

The genes are TRBV29-1 and TRBJ2-1, with 7 positions matching TRBD2. Germline CDR1 SQVTM, CDR2 ANQGSEA. V dropped 4 bases and J dropped 9; count of bases not matched to a gene: 9. The CDR3 contains 13 residues. CDR3 in DNA: TGCAGCGTTGTTAACGGGAGGTCGGTTGAGCAGTTCTTC. This codes for CSVVNGRSVEQFF.

In this sample, this clonotype turned up a few times. The rearrangement joins TRBV4-1 to TRBJ1-5, with 11 positions matching TRBD1. The J segment lost 16 bases and the V segment lost 0 bases, leaving 8 bases of the junction unmatched. The CDR3 has 14 amino acids. Germline values: CDR1 MGHRA, CDR2 YSYEKL. For the CDR3, the DNA is TGCGCCAGCAGCCAAGATAGGTCGGACAGGGGGCAACATTTT. It codes for CASSQDRSDRGQHF.